Listed below are T cell receptor beta chains from one sample, sequenced in a study of OX40 agonist ivuxolimab in advanced cancers. TCRdb's copy holds only in-frame clones and misses some; the assay was immunoSEQ multiplex PCR. This table holds tens of thousands of clones, about 92% found once. Here the sequenced sample was CD4+ or CD8+ T cells sorted from blood, taken in a trial of the OX40 agonist ivuxolimab. These receptors all stem from an adult with an advanced solid tumor such as melanoma, head and neck, liver or kidney cancer. The CDR3 runs from the conserved cysteine through the conserved F or W. The D gene is left open where the match is weak. Some rows mark clone size as missing; the rest say once, few, many or name a class of expanded clone.

NA	NA	TRBV27	16	TRBJ2-3	CASSPLQGSYSDTQYF	TGTGCCAGCAGTCCATTACAGGGAAGTTATTCAGATACGCAGTATTTT
NA	TRBD1	TRBV5-8	16	TRBJ1-2	CASSLGTGLANYGYTF	TGTGCCAGCAGCTTGGGGACAGGGTTAGCTAACTATGGCTACACCTTC
few	NA	TRBV4-1	13	TRBJ2-7	CASSQVGGGEQYF	TGCGCCAGCAGCCAAGTAGGAGGTGGCGAGCAGTACTTC
NA	NA	TRBV11-2	15	TRBJ2-3	CASSFEWAPSDTQYF	TGTGCCAGCAGCTTCGAATGGGCCCCCTCGGATACGCAGTATTTT
NA	NA	TRBV2	14	TRBJ1-2	CASSEHARSYGYTF	TGTGCCAGCAGTGAACACGCGCGGAGCTATGGCTACACCTTC
NA	NA	TRBV6-5	13	TRBJ2-7	CASSYGTNYEQYF	TGTGCCAGCAGTTACGGGACCAACTACGAGCAGTACTTC
NA	NA	TRBV5-4	11	TRBJ2-3	CAWAGTDTQYF	TGTGCCTGGGCAGGCACAGATACGCAGTATTTT
NA	NA	TRBV5-1	16	TRBJ1-2	CASSLAIAGTPYGYTF	TGCGCCAGCAGCCTGGCAATCGCCGGGACACCTTATGGCTACACCTTC
NA	TRBD2	TRBV6-1	15	TRBJ2-1	CATQFRTSGGNEQFF	TGTGCCACACAGTTCCGGACTAGCGGGGGTAATGAGCAGTTCTTC
few	NA	TRBV2	19	TRBJ1-6	CASSEEVRARGSYNSPLHF	NA
NA	NA	TRBV11-2	16	TRBJ2-3	CASSFDSGYSTDTQYF	TGTGCCAGCAGCTTCGATAGCGGATATAGCACAGATACGCAGTATTTT
NA	NA	TRBV29-1	11	TRBJ2-7	CSVAGVYEQYF	TGCAGCGTTGCAGGGGTCTACGAGCAGTACTTC
NA	NA	TRBV25-1	15	TRBJ2-7	CASTSGVPSSYEQYF	TGTGCCAGCACTTCGGGGGTCCCGAGCTCCTACGAGCAGTACTTC
once	TRBD1	TRBV29-1	14	TRBJ1-2	CSVEVGTGYDGYTF	TGCAGCGTTGAAGTTGGGACAGGGTATGATGGCTACACCTTC
NA	TRBD2	TRBV27	15	TRBJ2-3	CASSNLAGGADTQYF	TGTGCCAGCAGTAATCTAGCGGGGGGGGCAGATACGCAGTATTTT
NA	NA	TRBV5-1	16	TRBJ1-1	CASSRGIGGRNTEAFF	TGCGCCAGCAGCCGAGGGATTGGGGGAAGGAACACTGAAGCTTTCTTT
NA	NA	TRBV9	15	TRBJ1-5	CASSVGDRSNQPQHF	TGTGCCAGCAGCGTAGGAGACAGGAGCAATCAGCCCCAGCATTTT
NA	TRBD1	TRBV9	12	TRBJ2-1	CASSKGATEQFF	TGTGCCAGCAGCAAGGGGGCAACTGAGCAGTTCTTC
NA	TRBD1	TRBV11-2	16	TRBJ1-1	CASSISGTASVTEAFF	TGTGCCAGCAGCATATCCGGGACAGCGTCTGTTACTGAAGCTTTCTTT
NA	NA	TRBV9	13	TRBJ2-7	CASSPGTAGEQYF	TGTGCCAGCAGCCCCGGGACGGCCGGCGAGCAGTACTTC
once	NA	TRBV16	14	TRBJ2-1	CASSQVFRDDEQFF	TGTGCCAGCAGCCAAGTTTTTAGGGACGATGAGCAGTTCTTC
NA	NA	TRBV5-6	14	TRBJ1-1	CASRQGLSNTEAFF	TGTGCCAGCAGACAGGGACTCTCGAACACTGAAGCTTTCTTT
once	NA	TRBV14	13	TRBJ2-2	CASSPFQIGELFF	TGTGCCAGCAGCCCTTTCCAGATCGGGGAGCTGTTTTTT